One T cell receptor beta chain is described in this entry. The sample is drawn from a study of blood T cell repertoires in COVID-19. Across the study: Italy, Spain and the United States were the sources of the convalescent and acute COVID-19 samples.

V lost 6 bases and J lost 4, with 12 bases in between. The V gene's germline CDR1 is MNHEY and CDR2 SVGAGI. This CDR3 contains 13 residues. Clones were sequenced by immunoSEQ multiplex PCR, and TCRdb holds only the in-frame ones, with some missing. This sample has about 190,000 clones, with around nine tenths found just once. Source material: peripheral blood. The source is a man aged 30 to 45 with acute or convalescent COVID-19. The genes are TRBV6-5 and TRBJ1-1, with a possible D match to TRBD1 (5 bases). DNA of the CDR3: TGTGCCAGCAGCCTGGACAAGACCACTGAAGCTTTCTTT. Translation: CASSLDKTTEAFF.